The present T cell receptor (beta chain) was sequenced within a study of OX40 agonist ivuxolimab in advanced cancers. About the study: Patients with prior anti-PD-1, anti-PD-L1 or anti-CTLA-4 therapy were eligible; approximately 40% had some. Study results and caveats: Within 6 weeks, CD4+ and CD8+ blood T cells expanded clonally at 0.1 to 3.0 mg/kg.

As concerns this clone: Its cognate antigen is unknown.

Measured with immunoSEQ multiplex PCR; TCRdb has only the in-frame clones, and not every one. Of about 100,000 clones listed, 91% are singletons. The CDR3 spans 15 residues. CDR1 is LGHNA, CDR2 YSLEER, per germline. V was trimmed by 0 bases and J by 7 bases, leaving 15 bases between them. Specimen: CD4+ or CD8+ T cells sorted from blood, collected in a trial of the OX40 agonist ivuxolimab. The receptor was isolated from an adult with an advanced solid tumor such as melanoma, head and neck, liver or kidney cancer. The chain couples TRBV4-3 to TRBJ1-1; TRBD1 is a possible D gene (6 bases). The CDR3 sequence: CASSQDWGGLGEAFF. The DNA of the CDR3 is TGCGCCAGCAGCCAAGATTGGGGGGGCCTGGGTGAAGCTTTCTTT.